This T cell receptor (beta chain) is from a study of cytomegalovirus exposure and HLA in healthy donors (dated 2017 in TCRdb). With regard to the full study: An earlier analysis of approximately 640 of the donors reported approximately 300 Gb of sequence data and roughly 100 million unique TCR beta sequences from some 180 million T cells. Genome-wide SNP genotypes for about three fifths of the roughly 700 donors were used in a later genetic analysis, which treated that subset as a discovery cohort. Typing coverage varied by locus: roughly 629-640 donors for A, B, C, DRB1 and DQB1; roughly 520 for DQA1; approximately 570 for DPA1; under 490 for DPB1. Among some 400 genotyped donors of the cohort, an average of about 220,000 unique TCR beta nucleotide sequences was sequenced per donor, of which 15% to 20% were non-productive. The study was designed to test whether signatures of past pathogen exposure could be identified by cataloging public T cell receptors. An early release that covered 640 HLA-typed donors contained around 330 gigabases of sequencing data and tens of millions of unique TCR sequences. To predict cytomegalovirus infection status, the study brought together high-throughput TCR immunosequencing, statistical association of individual TCRs with disease status, and machine learning. The later analysis used no new phenotypic data to find candidate immune exposures, relying instead on TCR beta sequences and their occurrence across donors. The study used immunosequencing to profile the T cell repertoires of about 670 subjects and linked those repertoires to cytomegalovirus serostatus. Both class I and class II loci were covered by HLA typing, at four-digit resolution. Roughly five DR-DQ haplotypes were handled as single units for association and clustering, since linkage in the cohort was strong. Donor age, sex, ethnicity and CMV serostatus were compiled together with the repertoire data. Besides the first cohort of approximately 710 subjects, a separate validation cohort made up of 120 or so different subjects was used. The genetic ancestry cluster associated with self-reported Caucasian donors included over 65% of the roughly 410 genotyped donors. All discovery cohort repertoires had been generated using a single sequencing platform. An earlier analysis of fewer than 750 of the donors used high-throughput TCR beta sequencing to judge whether each TCR beta V gene segment behaved as functional or pseudogenic. To study patterns of TCR occurrence, a later analysis re-analyzed previously published TCR beta repertoires from 666 donors and added high-resolution HLA genotyping. Here is what the overall study found, with its caveats: The cohort was sequenced for TCR beta chains only, and without alpha or paired-chain data the features that could be detected were limited. Specific HLA alleles were associated with 15,000 to 20,000 TCR beta sequences at a false discovery rate of 0.05 in a later analysis. The study listed approximately 160 TCR beta chains as associated with cytomegalovirus. Correlated functional status among segregating V segments might be attributable to linkage disequilibrium, but an unknown experimental factor could not be ruled out. In both the original and validation cohorts, the classifier was reported to diagnose cytomegalovirus status with high specificity and sensitivity. The authors suggested that the approach could potentially be generalized to other disease states and immunological phenotypes. In a later analysis, most CMV-associated TCR beta chains were found to appear HLA-restricted, with HLA associations seemingly driven largely by CMV exposure. The only immune exposure information available for the cohort was CMV serostatus. Because HLA typing was missing for some donors at each locus, association tests included only the typed subset. Across donors, most TCR sequences were observed very rarely, whereas some public TCRs were present in many individuals. Strong co-occurrence of HLA alleles, especially DR and DQ, made assigning TCR associations to individual alleles difficult. Sequencing depth was assumed to be roughly uniform across donors in the presence/absence analyses, though that assumption may not hold. Because the 87-base-pair reads could not distinguish some IMGT-functional V segments, including TRBV6-2 and TRBV6-3, those segments were excluded. The sequencing pipeline was judged likely to have produced a cluster of highly shared sequence variants as a technical artifact. A later genetic analysis reported fewer N-insertions in productive TCRs among donors in an Asian-associated ancestry cluster than the roughly 700-donor mean. A later analysis reported that several top co-occurrence clusters appeared linked to parvovirus B19, influenza, CMV and Epstein-Barr virus. V-gene and J-gene trimming of TCR beta chains was associated with a missense DCLRE1C variant in a later genetic analysis, and the association was replicated in an independent cohort. A further reported finding was that TCR beta sequences accurately predicted the HLA-A and HLA-B alleles for most subjects in the first cohort. In a later analysis, HLA-associated TCR beta chains showed more clonal expansion and lower generation probabilities than non-associated chains that were equally common. In vitro tests confirmed that a few of the cytomegalovirus-associated TCR beta chains recognize cytomegalovirus antigens. Roughly 15 rarely observed V segments, including chromosome 9 orphons, were excluded from the earlier analysis of several hundred of the donors because counts were too low. In an earlier analysis of a few hundred of the donors, most TCR beta V segments were observed in productive rearrangements about 90% or about 30% of the time, broadly matching IMGT annotations. A later analysis found that TCR association rates varied across HLA loci, with DRB1 alleles showing the most associated TCRs and HLA-C alleles the fewest.

The protocol used for the library was the immunoSEQ multiplex PCR assay. A mixture of 60 forward primers for TCR Vbeta segments and 13 reverse primers for TCR Jbeta segments was used in the multiplex PCR. A multiplex PCR assay on genomic DNA amplified the CDR3 region of rearranged TCR beta genes. On the Illumina HiSeq System, the amplified TCR beta libraries were sequenced as 87-base-pair reads. The published analysis was carried out like this. A later analysis counted about 76 million unique TCR beta chains across the 666 repertoires, and some 11 million of these chains were shared by at least two donors. Raw reads were error-corrected and collapsed into unique sequences by a nearest-neighbor algorithm in which closely related sequences were merged to remove PCR and sequencing errors. To assign V, D and J gene segments, CDR3 sequences were aligned to IMGT reference sequences. Each retained sequence needed at least a six-nucleotide match to both a V gene segment and a J gene segment. Rearrangements were classified as productive when the CDR3 lacked stop codons and remained in frame with V and J, and all other rearrangements were classified as non-productive. Following IMGT convention, CDR3 was defined as the stretch from the second conserved V-encoded cysteine to the conserved J-encoded phenylalanine. In an earlier analysis of approximately 590 of the donors, sequences lacking an unambiguous match to a single V gene segment were excluded. In an earlier analysis of several hundred of the donors, V segments were called functional above 56.7% productive rearrangements and were called segregating when the between-donor standard deviation exceeded 5%. A statistical classification framework was developed to diagnose cytomegalovirus status using the catalog of TCR beta chain sequences. A later analysis assigned V and J genes by comparing TCR nucleotide sequences with IMGT/GENE-DB human TR gene sequences. Using the TCRdist pipeline, a later analysis assigned CDR3 sequences along with most-parsimonious VDJ recombination scenarios. In a later analysis, each TCR beta chain was defined by its CDR3 amino acid sequence together with its V-gene family, and reads lacking a unique V-gene family were excluded. As a way to deal with suspected cross-contamination and a sequencing artifact, a later analysis dropped over 550 nucleotide sequences that were highly shared and had low generation probability. In a later analysis, a clonal expansion index for each public chain was calculated from normalized within-repertoire ranks of inferred template counts. Generation probabilities in a later analysis came from a VDJ recombination model fitted to out-of-frame rearrangements, and those results were checked against IGoR. In a later analysis, hypergeometric tests were used to score TCR-TCR, TCR-HLA and TCR-CMV co-occurrence, with a repertoire-size bias correction applied to TCR pairs. False discovery rates were estimated in a later analysis by permuting HLA or CMV assignments 20 times. A later analysis grouped co-occurring TCRs with DBSCAN, adding TCRdist sequence similarity when clustering within HLA-allele-positive subsets. Co-occurrence clustering excluded repertoires with fewer than 30,000 or more than 120,000 public chains, plus five with anomalous nucleotide sharing. The source is immuneACCESS, and TCRdb retained only in-frame sequences with V and J called. Part of the clones is not carried over; for the studies checked, unresolved V genes explain less than half of this, and the remainder is unexplained. From that table come the V and J calls and clone size; the DNA was used to work out D and trimming. The sample table shows some 40,000 clones, and roughly 80% are seen once. The ten largest clones add up to around 3% of the sample.

Turning to this clone: Its antigen target is currently unknown. Base qualities are not provided; no much larger clone lies one nucleotide away.

In total, 600 or so healthy bone marrow donors made up the cohort. Cohort members were all nominally healthy when sampled, although unrecorded immune exposures were likely present. The donor was CMV seronegative and belonged to the group of approximately 320 seronegative cohort members. A peripheral blood sample was collected from each donor, and TCR beta sequencing was performed on peripheral blood mononuclear cells. Genomic DNA was extracted from the blood cell samples with the Qiagen DNeasy Blood Extraction Kit. The germline ends are 13 bases apart after V is trimmed by 5 bases and J by 5 bases. Per the germline V gene, SGHTA is the CDR1 and FQGNSA is the CDR2. The CDR3 runs 13 residues from the cysteine to the phenylalanine. Only CDR3 DNA remains: 39 bases, in frame from the first base.

The chain was built from TRBV7-2 and TRBJ2-7; matching of 6 bases hints at TRBD2 as the D gene. Sequencing was carried out using PBMCs. The TCR originated in a man in his forties or fifties in good health and CMV-seronegative. The bases read TGTGCCAGCAGCGTGCAGGCGGGGAACGAGCAGTACTTC. The encoded protein is CASSVQAGNEQYF. Joined to the reference TRBV7-2 and TRBJ2-7 proteins, this CDR3 gives the full variable domain: GAGVSQSPSNKVTEKGKDVELRCDPISGHTALYWYRQSLGQGLEFLIYFQGNSAPDKSGLPSDRFSAERTGGSVSTLTIQRTQQEDSAVYLCASSVQAGNEQYFGPGTRLTVT.